A single sample gave rise to the 20 T cell receptor beta chains below, sequenced in a study of blood T cell repertoires in COVID-19. Libraries were prepared by immunoSEQ multiplex PCR; TCRdb keeps only in-frame clonotypes and omits some of them. The sample gives roughly 120,000 clones, about 85% of which show up once; under 2% is in the top ten. Sequencing was carried out using peripheral blood. The receptors originated from a middle-aged man with acute or convalescent COVID-19.

The V and J genes are TRBV4-2 and TRBJ2-5, with TRBD1 as a possible D gene (6 bases). The CDR3 length is 15 residues. V lost 4 bases and J lost 5, with 17 bases in between. Germline values: CDR1 LGHNA, CDR2 YNFKEQ. CDR3 in DNA: TGTGCCAGCAGCCTCCTACAGGGACGGTGGGAGACCCAGTACTTC. Its translation: CASSLLQGRWETQYF.

This chain uses TRBV29-1 with TRBJ1-1, with D possibly TRBD1 on 6 matching bases. CDR1 SQVTM and CDR2 ANQGSEA come from the germline V gene. The CDR3 length is 13 residues. With 0 bases removed from V and 10 bases from J, the gap between germline ends came to 15 bases. CDR3 DNA sequence: TGCAGCGTTGAAGATCTCGGGGGGCAACGAGCTTTCTTT. As protein: CSVEDLGGQRAFF.

J is TRBJ1-3 and V is TRBV19; no clear D. The germline CDR1 and CDR2 sequences are LNHDA and SQIVND (reference sequence). CDR3 length: 20 amino acids. V lost 4 bases, J lost 0 bases, and 25 bases lay in between. CDR3 residues: CASSKDGSPGRLSSGNTIYF. CDR3 DNA: TGTGCCAGTAGTAAGGACGGTTCGCCGGGAAGGCTGAGCTCTGGAAACACCATATATTTT.

This clone was seen a handful of times. The genes are TRBV28 and TRBJ2-3; 7 bases align to TRBD1. V trimming: 6 bases; J trimming: 2 bases; junction bases outside the gene matches: 5. The germline CDR1 and CDR2 sequences are MDHEN and SYDVKM. CDR3 size: 14 residues. The CDR3 reads CASSPTGTTDTQYF. In DNA, the CDR3 is TGTGCCAGCAGCCCGACAGGGACCACAGATACGCAGTATTTT. The full variable domain, in which reference TRBV28 and TRBJ2-3 provide the parts outside the CDR3, is DVKVTQSSRYLVKRTGEKVFLECVQDMDHENMFWYRQDPGLGLRLIYFSYDVKMKEKGDIPEGYSVSREKKERFSLILESASTNQTSMYLCASSPTGTTDTQYFGPGTRLTVL.

V and J are TRBV7-2 and TRBJ2-2, with 8 bases aligning to TRBD2. This CDR3 region has 15 residues. From germline, CDR1 is SGHTA and CDR2 FQGNSA. Germline trimming cut 3 bases from V and 0 bases from J; bases unmatched to any gene: 0. This chain's CDR3 is CASSFSGANTGELFF. As DNA, the CDR3 is TGTGCCAGCAGCTTTAGCGGGGCGAACACCGGGGAGCTGTTTTTT.

The chain couples TRBV5-1 to TRBJ2-7; D is perhaps TRBD2 (6 bases). Between the trimmed V and J ends, which lost 3 bases and 0 bases, there was a span of 13 bases. The CDR3 is made up of 15 amino acids. Germline loops: CDR1 SGHRS, CDR2 YFSETQ. As DNA, the CDR3 is TGCGCCAGCAGCTCAACCGGGACTGGCTCCTACGAGCAGTACTTC. Translated: CASSSTGTGSYEQYF.

V and J are TRBV24-1 and TRBJ1-2; no clear D gene. CDR3 size: 15 residues. V was cut by 5 bases and J by 3 bases, with 15 bases left in between. Germline V gives CDR1 KGHDR, CDR2 SFDVKD. Written as DNA, the CDR3 is TGTGCCACCAGTGGCCCCCCGTCGGTCGACTATGGCTACACCTTC. This gives the protein CATSGPPSVDYGYTF.

The chain is built from TRBV28 and TRBJ2-4; 16 positions agree with TRBD2. The trim removed 5 bases at V and 1 base at J, leaving 5 bases unmatched. The CDR3 runs to 18 residues. The germline V gene encodes CDR1 MDHEN and CDR2 SYDVKM. This CDR3 reads CASSPGLAGGLAKNIQYF. CDR3 bases: TGTGCCAGCAGTCCGGGACTAGCGGGGGGGCTTGCCAAAAACATTCAGTACTTC.

The rearrangement joins TRBV28 to TRBJ2-5; D perhaps matches TRBD2 (6 bases). Germline CDR1 is MDHEN and CDR2 is SYDVKM. The CDR3 is made up of 15 amino acids. Trimming stripped 3 bases from V and 2 bases from J, with 13 bases between. The CDR3 protein is CASSLGGLNQETQYF. The CDR3 DNA reads TGTGCCAGCAGTTTGGGGGGACTGAATCAAGAGACCCAGTACTTC.

This clone showed up just once. This chain connects TRBV3-1 (or the pseudogene TRBV3-2) to TRBJ1-5; perhaps TRBD1 as D (5 bases). The CDR3 sequence is 15 residues long. V dropped 4 bases and J dropped 1 base, with 11 bases sitting between them. Per germline, CDR1 LGHDT and CDR2 YNNKEL (reference sequence). The DNA for the CDR3 is TGTGCCAGCAGCCTCTCAGGGAACAGCAATCAGCCCCAGCATTTT. Translating it yields CASSLSGNSNQPQHF.

This chain connects TRBV2 to TRBJ2-3; 10 positions match TRBD2. Germline V gene sequence: CDR1 SNHLY, CDR2 FYNNEI. The CDR3 spans 16 residues. V lost 7 bases, J lost 0 bases, and 7 bases stayed unmatched. Here the CDR3 reads CASTRSGGSSTDTQYF. CDR3 nucleotide sequence: TGTGCCAGCACTCGTAGCGGGGGGTCTAGCACAGATACGCAGTATTTT.

The chain has TRBV28 and TRBJ1-2; possibly TRBD1 for D (5 bases). There are 13 residues in the CDR3. Trimming took 4 bases from V and 4 from J, leaving 10 bases between them. In germline, CDR1 is MDHEN, CDR2 SYDVKM. The CDR3 here is CASSSRDPYGYTF. CDR3 bases: TGTGCCAGCAGTTCCAGGGATCCCTATGGCTACACCTTC.

This clone was counted only a few times. The junction shows a germline mismatch at one end, possibly a read error. The CDR3 spells CASSQEESGTKVSF. The CDR3 DNA is TGCGCCAGCAGCCAAGAAGAGTCCGGGACAAAAGTCTCCTTC. The chain combines TRBV4-1 with TRBJ1-2, with a possible D match to TRBD1 (6 bases). CDR1 and CDR2 from the germline V gene are MGHRA and YSYEKL. The CDR3 loop spans 14 amino acids.

V usage is TRBV5-1 and J usage is TRBJ1-1; D may be TRBD1 (6 bases). Between the trimmed V and J ends, which lost 7 bases and 2 bases, there was a span of 18 bases. CDR1 is SGHRS and CDR2 is YFSETQ in the germline V gene. CDR3 length: 15 residues. CDR3 sequence reads: CASVGNPGANTEAFF. The CDR3 nucleotides are TGCGCCAGCGTGGGAAACCCAGGGGCTAACACTGAAGCTTTCTTT.

The V and J genes are TRBV9 and TRBJ2-1; TRBD2 might be the D (6 bases). The CDR3 covers 14 residues. V lost 3 bases to trimming and J lost 6 bases, with 13 bases between them. Germline V gene data show CDR1 as SGDLS and CDR2 as YYNGEE. The CDR3 sequence: CASSATTRFNEQFF. The CDR3 bases are TGTGCCAGCAGCGCCACGACTAGGTTCAATGAGCAGTTCTTC.

The rearrangement links TRBV21-1 to TRBJ1-6; no check of the table's D call, TRBD1, against the DNA was made. TRBV21-1 counts as a pseudogene. The CDR3 is made up of 19 amino acids. Here the CDR3 DNA reads TGTGCCAGCAGCAAAGGGCCAGGGTGTTCAAGCTCCTATAATTCACCCCTCCACTTT. Translation: CASSKGPGCSSSYNSPLHF.

In this sample, this clone turned up once. The J gene is TRBJ2-3, the V gene TRBV3-1 (or the pseudogene TRBV3-2); 8 nucleotides match TRBD2. The germline V gene has CDR1 LGHDT and CDR2 YNNKEL (reference sequence). V shed 6 bases, J shed 0 bases, and the junction held 8 bases outside the gene matches. CDR3 length: 16 residues. CDR3 protein: CASSSLAGSSTDTQYF. The CDR3 region has the DNA TGTGCCAGCAGTTCTTTAGCGGGGTCTAGCACAGATACGCAGTATTTT.

This clone was counted a few times. V and J are TRBV5-5 and TRBJ1-4, with TRBD1 matching 7 bases. V was pared by 4 bases and J by 0 bases, with 3 bases of the junction left unmatched. This CDR3 is 15 amino acids long. In germline, CDR1 is SGHKS, CDR2 YYEKEE (reference sequence). The CDR3 region is CASSRGPSTNEKLFF. In DNA form, the CDR3 reads TGTGCCAGCAGCAGGGGGCCCTCAACTAATGAAAAACTGTTTTTT.

V usage is TRBV2 and J usage is TRBJ1-2, with a possible D match to TRBD1 (6 bases). CDR1 is SNHLY and CDR2 is FYNNEI in the germline V gene. The CDR3 spans 14 residues. V was shortened by 5 bases and J by 4 bases, with 14 bases between the two germline ends. The DNA for the CDR3 is TGTGCCAGCAGTTCGCGGAGGACAGCCTATGGCTACACCTTC. Amino acid sequence: CASSSRRTAYGYTF.

The chain has TRBV7-2 and TRBJ1-4, with 8 positions matching TRBD1. Germline CDR1 reads SGHTA; CDR2 reads FQGNSA. This CDR3 has 14 residues. J gave up 7 bases and V 1 base, and 2 bases lay outside the gene matches. CDR3 region: CASSLEQGGEKLFF. CDR3 in DNA: TGTGCCAGCAGCTTAGAACAGGGGGGTGAAAAACTGTTTTTT.